This section outlines one TCR beta chain sequence together with its context. The antigen is unknown. The sample is drawn from a study of cytomegalovirus exposure and HLA in healthy donors. PCR involved 60 Vbeta and 13 Jbeta primers. The data were produced by immunoSEQ multiplex PCR, yet TCRdb's version contains in-frame clones alone and is incomplete. Here the sample spans more than 150,000 clones, more than 65% being singletons. CDR3 size: 16 residues. Germline CDR1 is MDHEN and CDR2 is SYDVKM. Trimming left V 5 bases short and J 6 bases short, with 19 bases between. Findings and limits, study-wide: As immune exposure information, only CMV serostatus was available. A prior analysis recorded that most TCR beta V segments were productive about 87% or about 30% of the time.

Material for sequencing was PBMCs. This chain uses TRBV28 with TRBJ2-2, with a tentative D call TRBD2 (6 bases). The sequence was collected from a girl aged 2 to 10 in good health and CMV-seropositive. In DNA, the CDR3 is TGTGCCAGCAGTCAACTGACTAGTTTGTCTTCCGGGGAGCTGTTTTTT. Translation: CASSQLTSLSSGELFF. The complete variable domain, with remaining parts taken from reference TRBV28 and TRBJ2-2, reads DVKVTQSSRYLVKRTGEKVFLECVQDMDHENMFWYRQDPGLGLRLIYFSYDVKMKEKGDIPEGYSVSREKKERFSLILESASTNQTSMYLCASSQLTSLSSGELFFGEGSRLTVL.